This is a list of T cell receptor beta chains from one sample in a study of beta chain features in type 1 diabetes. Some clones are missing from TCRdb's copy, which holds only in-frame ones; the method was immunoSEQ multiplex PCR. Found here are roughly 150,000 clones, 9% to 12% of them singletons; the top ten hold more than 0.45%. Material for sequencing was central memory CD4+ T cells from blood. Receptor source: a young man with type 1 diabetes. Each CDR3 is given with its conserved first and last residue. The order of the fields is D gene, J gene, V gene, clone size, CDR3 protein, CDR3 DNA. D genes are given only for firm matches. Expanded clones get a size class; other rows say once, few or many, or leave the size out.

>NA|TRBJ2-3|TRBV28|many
CASSLLRDSDTQYF
TGTGCCAGCAGTTTACTCAGGGACTCAGATACGCAGTATTTT
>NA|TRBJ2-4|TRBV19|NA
CASTPQDFKNIQYF
TGTGCCAGTACCCCTCAGGACTTCAAAAACATTCAGTACTTC
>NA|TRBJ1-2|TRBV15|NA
CATSRDVGGRYGYTF
TGTGCCACCAGCAGAGATGTTGGGGGCAGGTATGGCTACACCTTC
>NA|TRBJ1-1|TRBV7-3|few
CASSLKETTFF
TGTGCCAGCAGCTTAAAAGAGACAACTTTCTTT
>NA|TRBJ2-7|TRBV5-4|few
CASSFDGVYEQYF
TGTGCCAGCAGCTTTGACGGGGTCTACGAGCAGTACTTC
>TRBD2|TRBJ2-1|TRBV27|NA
CASSLLTSGADNEQFF
TGTGCCAGCAGTTTGCTGACTAGCGGGGCCGACAATGAGCAGTTCTTC
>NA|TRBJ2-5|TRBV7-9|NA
CASSPDRETQYF
TGTGCCAGCAGCCCGGACAGAGAGACCCAGTACTTC
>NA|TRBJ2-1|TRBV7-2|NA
CASQEVAIVTNEQFF
TGTGCCAGCCAAGAAGTAGCGATAGTGACCAATGAGCAGTTCTTC
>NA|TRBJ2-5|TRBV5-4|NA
CASSTGLAQETQYF
TGTGCCAGCAGCACAGGGCTAGCCCAAGAGACCCAGTACTTC
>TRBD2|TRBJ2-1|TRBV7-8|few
CASRVTGTSGSGQFF
TGTGCCAGCAGGGTAACCGGGACTAGCGGGAGCGGGCAGTTCTTC
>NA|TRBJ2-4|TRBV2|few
CASSESPSAKNIQYF
TGTGCCAGCAGTGAAAGCCCCTCGGCCAAAAACATTCAGTACTTC
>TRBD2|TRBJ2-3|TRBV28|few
CASSPSGRSDTQYF
TGTGCCAGCAGCCCAAGCGGGAGGTCAGATACGCAGTATTTT
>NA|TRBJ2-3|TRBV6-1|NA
CASSERGGESDTQYF
TGTGCCAGCAGTGAAAGGGGGGGAGAGTCAGATACGCAGTATTTT
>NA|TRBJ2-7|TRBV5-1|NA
CASSLSPDGRDEQYF
TGCGCCAGCAGCTTGTCCCCGGACGGGCGGGACGAGCAGTACTTC
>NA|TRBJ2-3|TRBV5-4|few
CASSSEVGGTQYF
TGTGCCAGCAGCTCCGAAGTGGGGGGTACGCAGTATTTT
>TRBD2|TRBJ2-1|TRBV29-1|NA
CSSGGGGNSYNEQFF
TGCAGCTCCGGGGGGGGCGGGAACTCCTACAATGAGCAGTTCTTC
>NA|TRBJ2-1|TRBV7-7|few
CASSLGQYNEQFF
TGTGCCAGCAGCCTAGGACAGTACAATGAGCAGTTCTTC
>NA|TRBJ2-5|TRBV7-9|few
CASSFGRGGKETQYF
TGTGCCAGCAGCTTTGGAAGGGGAGGAAAAGAGACCCAGTACTTC
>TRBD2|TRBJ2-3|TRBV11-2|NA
CASSPGTSGMISTDTQYF
TGTGCCAGCAGCCCCGGGACTAGCGGGATGATTTCTACAGATACGCAGTATTTT
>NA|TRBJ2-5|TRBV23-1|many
CASRQIQETQYF
TGCGCCAGCAGGCAGATACAAGAGACCCAGTACTTC
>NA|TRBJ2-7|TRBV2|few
CASRKGDIRYEQYF
TGTGCCAGCAGAAAGGGGGACATACGCTACGAGCAGTACTTC
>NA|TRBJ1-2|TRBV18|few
CASSPFAENYGYTF
TGTGCCAGCTCACCATTCGCGGAAAACTATGGCTACACCTTC
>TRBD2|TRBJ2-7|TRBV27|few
CASSSAVAGGLYEQYF
TGTGCCAGCAGCTCAGCCGTAGCGGGAGGGCTCTACGAGCAGTACTTC
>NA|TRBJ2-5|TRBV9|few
CASSATGTRETQYF
TGTGCCAGCAGCGCCACAGGGACGCGGGAGACCCAGTACTTC
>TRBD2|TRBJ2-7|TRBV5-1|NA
CASSKTSGSSYEQYF
TGCGCCAGCAGCAAAACTAGCGGGAGCTCCTACGAGCAGTACTTC
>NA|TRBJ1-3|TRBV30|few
CAWNQWGVGNTIYF
TGTGCCTGGAATCAGTGGGGGGTTGGAAACACCATATATTTT
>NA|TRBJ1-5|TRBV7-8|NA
CASSQQGDSNQPQHF
TGTGCCAGCAGCCAACAGGGAGATAGCAATCAGCCCCAGCATTTT
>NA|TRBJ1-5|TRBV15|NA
CATSRDPGEPQHF
TGTGCCACCAGCAGAGATCCAGGCGAGCCCCAGCATTTT
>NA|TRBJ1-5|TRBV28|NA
CASSLSTGAGGAQHF
TGTGCCAGCAGTTTATCCACAGGTGCCGGAGGGGCCCAGCATTTT
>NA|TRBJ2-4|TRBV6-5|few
CASSPSTGLNIQYF
TGTGCCAGCAGTCCATCAACAGGGTTAAACATTCAGTACTTC
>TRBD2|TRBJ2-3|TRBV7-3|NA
CASSVGAGGTDTQYF
TGTGCCAGCTCGGTAGGAGCGGGAGGCACAGATACGCAGTATTTT
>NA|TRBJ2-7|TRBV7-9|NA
CASRSGTSSYEQYF
TGTGCCAGCAGAAGCGGAACATCCTCCTACGAGCAGTACTTC
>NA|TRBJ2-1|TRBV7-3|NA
CASSLRTDYNEQFF
TGTGCCAGCAGCTTACGGACAGACTACAATGAGCAGTTCTTC
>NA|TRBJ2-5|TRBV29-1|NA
CSGYSGQETQYF
TGCAGCGGGTACAGTGGACAAGAGACCCAGTACTTC
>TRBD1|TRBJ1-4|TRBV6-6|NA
CASGDRDATNEKLFF
TGTGCCAGCGGGGACAGGGATGCAACTAATGAAAAACTGTTTTTT
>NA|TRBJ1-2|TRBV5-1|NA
CASSFDSDYGYTF
TGCGCCAGCAGCTTCGACAGCGATTATGGCTACACCTTC
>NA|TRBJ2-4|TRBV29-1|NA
CSVSPDLAKNIQYF
TGCAGCGTTTCTCCAGACTTAGCCAAAAACATTCAGTACTTC
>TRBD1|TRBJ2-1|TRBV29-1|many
CSGGTGYEQFF
TGCAGCGGGGGGACAGGGTATGAGCAGTTCTTC
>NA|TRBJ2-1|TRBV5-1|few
CASSLGTGVRNEQFF
TGCGCCAGCAGCTTGGGGACTGGTGTCCGGAATGAGCAGTTCTTC
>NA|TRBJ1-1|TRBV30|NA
CAWSPGSPEQAFF
TGTGCCTGGAGTCCAGGTTCGCCAGAGCAAGCTTTCTTT
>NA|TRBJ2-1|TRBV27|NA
CASRPTGTSTINEQFF
TGTGCCAGCAGGCCAACCGGGACTTCCACTATCAATGAGCAGTTCTTC
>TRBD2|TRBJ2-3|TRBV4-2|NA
CASSLAGGPASTDTQYF
TGTGCCAGCAGCCTTGCGGGAGGCCCTGCTAGCACAGATACGCAGTATTTT
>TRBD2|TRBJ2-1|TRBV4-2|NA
CASSQDLLAANNEQFF
TGTGCCAGCAGCCAAGATTTACTAGCGGCCAACAATGAGCAGTTCTTC
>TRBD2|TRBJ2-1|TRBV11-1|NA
CASSLTREGQYEQFF
TGTGCCAGCAGCTTAACCCGGGAGGGCCAGTATGAGCAGTTCTTC
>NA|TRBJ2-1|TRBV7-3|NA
CASSSGGEQFF
TGTGCCAGCAGCTCAGGTGGGGAGCAGTTCTTC
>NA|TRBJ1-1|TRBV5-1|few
CASSPGAENTEAFF
TGCGCCAGCAGCCCAGGGGCCGAGAACACTGAAGCTTTCTTT
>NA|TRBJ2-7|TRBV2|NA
CASSESQWSYEQYF
TGTGCCAGCAGTGAGAGTCAGTGGAGCTACGAGCAGTACTTC
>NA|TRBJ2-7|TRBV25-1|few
CASSEWGTGGYEQYF
TGTGCCAGCAGTGAATGGGGTACAGGTGGCTACGAGCAGTACTTC
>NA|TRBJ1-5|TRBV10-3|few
CAISDRGVQPQHF
TGTGCCATCAGTGACAGGGGCGTCCAGCCCCAGCATTTT
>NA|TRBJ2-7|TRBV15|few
CATSRERGNTYEQYF
TGTGCCACCAGCAGAGAAAGGGGTAATACCTACGAGCAGTACTTC
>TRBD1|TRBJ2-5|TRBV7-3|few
CASSRGQQETQYF
TGTGCCAGCAGCAGGGGACAGCAAGAGACCCAGTACTTC
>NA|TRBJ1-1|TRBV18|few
CASSPPVASTEAFF
TGTGCCAGCTCACCACCGGTAGCTAGCACTGAAGCTTTCTTT